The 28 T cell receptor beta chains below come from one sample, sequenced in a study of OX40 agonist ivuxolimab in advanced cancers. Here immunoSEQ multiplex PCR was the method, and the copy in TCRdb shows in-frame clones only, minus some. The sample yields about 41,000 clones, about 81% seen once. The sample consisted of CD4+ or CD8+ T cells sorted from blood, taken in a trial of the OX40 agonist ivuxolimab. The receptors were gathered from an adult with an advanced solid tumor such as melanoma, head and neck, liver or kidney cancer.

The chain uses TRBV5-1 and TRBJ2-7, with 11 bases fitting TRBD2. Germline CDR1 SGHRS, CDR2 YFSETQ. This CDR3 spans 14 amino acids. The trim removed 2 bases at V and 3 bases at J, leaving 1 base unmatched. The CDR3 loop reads CASSLTSGSYEQYF. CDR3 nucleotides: TGCGCCAGCAGCTTAACTAGCGGGAGCTACGAGCAGTACTTC.

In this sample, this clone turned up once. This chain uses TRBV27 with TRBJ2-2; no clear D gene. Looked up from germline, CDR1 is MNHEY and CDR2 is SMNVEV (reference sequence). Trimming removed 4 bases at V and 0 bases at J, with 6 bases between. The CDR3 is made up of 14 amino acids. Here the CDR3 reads CASSYSSNTGELFF. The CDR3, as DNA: TGTGCCAGCAGTTACAGCTCGAACACCGGGGAGCTGTTTTTT.

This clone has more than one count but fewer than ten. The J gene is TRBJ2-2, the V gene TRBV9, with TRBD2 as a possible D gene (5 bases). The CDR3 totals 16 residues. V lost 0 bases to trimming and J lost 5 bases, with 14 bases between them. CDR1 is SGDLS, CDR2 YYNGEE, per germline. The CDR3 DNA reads TGTGCCAGCAGCGTAGAAGCCTACCGAGGGACCGGGGAGCTGTTTTTT. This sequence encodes CASSVEAYRGTGELFF.

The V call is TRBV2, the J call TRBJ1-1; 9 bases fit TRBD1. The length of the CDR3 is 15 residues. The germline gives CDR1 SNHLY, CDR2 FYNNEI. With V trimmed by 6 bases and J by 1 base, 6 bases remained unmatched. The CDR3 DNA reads TGTGCCAGCAGAGGGACAGGGTGGTCGAACACTGAAGCTTTCTTT. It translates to CASRGTGWSNTEAFF.

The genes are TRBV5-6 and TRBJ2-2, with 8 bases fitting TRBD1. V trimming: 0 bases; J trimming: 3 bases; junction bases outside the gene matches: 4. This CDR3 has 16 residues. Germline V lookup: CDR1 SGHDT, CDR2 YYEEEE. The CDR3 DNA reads TGTGCCAGCAGCTTGGACGGGACAGGAGACACCGGGGAGCTGTTTTTT. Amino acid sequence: CASSLDGTGDTGELFF. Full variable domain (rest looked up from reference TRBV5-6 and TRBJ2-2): DAGVTQSPTHLIKTRGQQVTLRCSPKSGHDTVSWYQQALGQGPQFIFQYYEEEERQRGNFPDRFSGHQFPNYSSELNVNALLLGDSALYLCASSLDGTGDTGELFFGEGSRLTVL.

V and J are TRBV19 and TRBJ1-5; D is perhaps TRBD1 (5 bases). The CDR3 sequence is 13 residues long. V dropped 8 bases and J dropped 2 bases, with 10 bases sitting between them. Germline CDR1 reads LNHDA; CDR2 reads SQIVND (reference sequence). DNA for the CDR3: TGTGCCAGTGCGGGGGTTGGCAATCAGCCCCAGCATTTT. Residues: CASAGVGNQPQHF.

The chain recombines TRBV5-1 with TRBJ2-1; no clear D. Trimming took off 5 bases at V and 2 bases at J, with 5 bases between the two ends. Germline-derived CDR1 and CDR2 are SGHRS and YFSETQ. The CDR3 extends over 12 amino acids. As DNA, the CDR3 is TGCGCCAGCAGGCGGACCTACAATGAGCAGTTCTTC. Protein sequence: CASRRTYNEQFF. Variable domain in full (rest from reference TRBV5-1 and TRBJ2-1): KAGVTQTPRYLIKTRGQQVTLSCSPISGHRSVSWYQQTPGQGLQFLFEYFSETQRNKGNFPGRFSGRQFSNSRSEMNVSTLELGDSALYLCASRRTYNEQFFGPGTRLTVL.

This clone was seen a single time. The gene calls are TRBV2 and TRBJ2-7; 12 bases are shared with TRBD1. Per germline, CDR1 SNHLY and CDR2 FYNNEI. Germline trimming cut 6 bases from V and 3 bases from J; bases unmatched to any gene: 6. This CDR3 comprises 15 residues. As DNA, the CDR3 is TGTGCCAGCAGCGCCGGGACAGGGGGCTACTACGAGCAGTACTTC. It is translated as CASSAGTGGYYEQYF.

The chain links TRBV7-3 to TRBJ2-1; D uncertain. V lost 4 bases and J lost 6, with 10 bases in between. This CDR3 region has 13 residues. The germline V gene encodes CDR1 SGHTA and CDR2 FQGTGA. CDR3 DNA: TGTGCCAGCAGCTCCGCGCATAGCAATGAGCAGTTCTTC. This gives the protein CASSSAHSNEQFF.

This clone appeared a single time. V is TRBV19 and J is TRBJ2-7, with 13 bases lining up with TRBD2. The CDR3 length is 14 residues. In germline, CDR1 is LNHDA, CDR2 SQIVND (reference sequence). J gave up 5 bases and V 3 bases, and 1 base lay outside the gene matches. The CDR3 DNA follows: TGTGCCAGTAGTATCACTAGCGGGGGGGACGAGCAGTACGTC. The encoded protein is CASSITSGGDEQYV.

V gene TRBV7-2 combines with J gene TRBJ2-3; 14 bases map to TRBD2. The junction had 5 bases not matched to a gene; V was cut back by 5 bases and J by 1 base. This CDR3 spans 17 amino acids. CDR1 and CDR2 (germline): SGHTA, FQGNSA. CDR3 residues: CASSLLGLAGGTDTQYF. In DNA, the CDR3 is TGTGCCAGCAGCCTTCTGGGACTAGCGGGAGGCACAGATACGCAGTATTTT.

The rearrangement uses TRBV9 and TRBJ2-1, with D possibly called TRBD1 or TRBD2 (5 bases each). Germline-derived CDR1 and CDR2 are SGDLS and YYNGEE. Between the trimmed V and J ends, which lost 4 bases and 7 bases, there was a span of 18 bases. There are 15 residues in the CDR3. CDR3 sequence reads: CASSRGVQLGNEQFF. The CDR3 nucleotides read TGTGCCAGCAGCAGAGGGGTTCAGCTAGGTAATGAGCAGTTCTTC.

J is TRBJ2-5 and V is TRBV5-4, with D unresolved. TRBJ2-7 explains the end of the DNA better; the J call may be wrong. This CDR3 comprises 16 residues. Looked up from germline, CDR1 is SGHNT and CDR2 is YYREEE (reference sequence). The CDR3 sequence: CASSLGVRGSPYEQYF. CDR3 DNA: TGTGCCAGCAGCTTGGGGGTCAGAGGTTCTCCCTACGAGCAGTACTTC.

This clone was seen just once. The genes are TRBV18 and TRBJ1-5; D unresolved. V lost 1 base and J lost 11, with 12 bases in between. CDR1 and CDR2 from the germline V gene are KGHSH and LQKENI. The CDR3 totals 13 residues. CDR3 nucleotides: TGTGCCAGCTCACCACATGCGGAAGAGGCCCAGCATTTT. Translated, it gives CASSPHAEEAQHF. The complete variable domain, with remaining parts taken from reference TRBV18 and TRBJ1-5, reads NAGVMQNPRHLVRRRGQEARLRCSPMKGHSHVYWYRQLPEEGLKFMVYLQKENIIDESGMPKERFSAEFPKEGPSILRIQQVVRGDSAAYFCASSPHAEEAQHFGDGTRLSIL.

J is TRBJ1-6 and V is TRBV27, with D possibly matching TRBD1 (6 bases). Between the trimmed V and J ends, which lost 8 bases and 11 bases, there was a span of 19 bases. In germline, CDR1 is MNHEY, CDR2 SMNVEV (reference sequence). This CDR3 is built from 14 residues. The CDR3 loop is CASPPAGGPAPLHF. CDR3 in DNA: TGTGCCAGCCCCCCTGCCGGGGGGCCGGCACCCCTCCACTTT.

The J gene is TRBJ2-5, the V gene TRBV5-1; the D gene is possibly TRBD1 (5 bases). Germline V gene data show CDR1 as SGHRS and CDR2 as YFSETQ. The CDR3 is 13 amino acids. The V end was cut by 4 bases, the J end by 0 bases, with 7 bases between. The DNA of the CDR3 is TGCGCCAGCAGCCCGACAGACCAAGAGACCCAGTACTTC. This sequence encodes CASSPTDQETQYF.

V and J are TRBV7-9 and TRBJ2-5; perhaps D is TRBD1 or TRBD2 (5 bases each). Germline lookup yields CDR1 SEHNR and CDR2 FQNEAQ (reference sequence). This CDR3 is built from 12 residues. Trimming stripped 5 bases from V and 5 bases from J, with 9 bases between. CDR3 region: CASSQGRETQYF. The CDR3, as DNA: TGTGCCAGCAGCCAGGGACGGGAGACCCAGTACTTC.

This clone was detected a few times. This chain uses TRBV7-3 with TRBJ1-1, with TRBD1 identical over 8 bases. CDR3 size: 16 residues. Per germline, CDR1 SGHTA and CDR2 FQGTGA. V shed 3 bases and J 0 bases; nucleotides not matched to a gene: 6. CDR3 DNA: TGTGCCAGCAGCTTTCCCGTGGACAGGGTGAACACTGAAGCTTTCTTT. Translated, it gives CASSFPVDRVNTEAFF.

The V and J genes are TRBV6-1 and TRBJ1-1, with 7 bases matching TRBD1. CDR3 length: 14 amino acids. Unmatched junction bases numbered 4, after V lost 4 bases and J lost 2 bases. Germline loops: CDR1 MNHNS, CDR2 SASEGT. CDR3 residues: CASSVDRANTEAFF. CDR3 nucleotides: TGTGCCAGCAGTGTAGACAGGGCAAACACTGAAGCTTTCTTT.

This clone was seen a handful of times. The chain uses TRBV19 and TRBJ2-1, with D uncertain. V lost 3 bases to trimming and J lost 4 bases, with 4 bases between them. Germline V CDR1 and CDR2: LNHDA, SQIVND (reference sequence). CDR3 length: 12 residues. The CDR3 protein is CASSMYYNEQFF. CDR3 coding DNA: TGTGCCAGTAGTATGTATTACAATGAGCAGTTCTTC.

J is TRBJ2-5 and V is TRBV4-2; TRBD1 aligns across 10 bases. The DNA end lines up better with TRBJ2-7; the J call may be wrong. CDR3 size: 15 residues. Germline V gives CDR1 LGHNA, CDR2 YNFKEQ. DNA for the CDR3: TGTGCCAGCAGCCTCAGGGACAGGGGTTACTACGAGCAGTACTTC. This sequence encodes CASSLRDRGYYEQYF.

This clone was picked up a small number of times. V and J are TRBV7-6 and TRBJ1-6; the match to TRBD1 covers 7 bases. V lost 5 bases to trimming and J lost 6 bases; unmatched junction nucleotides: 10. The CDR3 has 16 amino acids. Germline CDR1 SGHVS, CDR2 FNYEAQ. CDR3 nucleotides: TGTGCCAGCAGCCGCGGACAGGCCCCTTTTAATTCACCCCTCCACTTT. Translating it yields CASSRGQAPFNSPLHF.

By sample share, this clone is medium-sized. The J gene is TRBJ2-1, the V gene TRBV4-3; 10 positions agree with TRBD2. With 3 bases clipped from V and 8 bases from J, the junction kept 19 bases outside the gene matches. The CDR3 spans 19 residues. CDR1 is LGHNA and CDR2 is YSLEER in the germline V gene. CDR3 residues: CASSQAPLRPAGGVDEQFF. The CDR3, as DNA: TGCGCCAGCAGCCAGGCGCCCCTTCGTCCAGCGGGAGGGGTCGATGAGCAGTTCTTC.

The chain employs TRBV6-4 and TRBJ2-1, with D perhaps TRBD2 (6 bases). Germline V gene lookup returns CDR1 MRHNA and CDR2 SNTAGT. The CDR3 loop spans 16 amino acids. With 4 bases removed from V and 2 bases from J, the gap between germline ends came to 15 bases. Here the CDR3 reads CASSAQEGVTYNEQFF. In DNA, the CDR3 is TGTGCCAGCAGTGCCCAGGAGGGCGTAACCTACAATGAGCAGTTCTTC.

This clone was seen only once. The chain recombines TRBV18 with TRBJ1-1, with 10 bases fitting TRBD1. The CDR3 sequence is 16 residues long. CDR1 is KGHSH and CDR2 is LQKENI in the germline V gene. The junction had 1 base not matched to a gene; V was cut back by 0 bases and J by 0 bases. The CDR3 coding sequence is TGTGCCAGCTCACCACCGACAGGGGGCCTGAACACTGAAGCTTTCTTT. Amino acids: CASSPPTGGLNTEAFF.

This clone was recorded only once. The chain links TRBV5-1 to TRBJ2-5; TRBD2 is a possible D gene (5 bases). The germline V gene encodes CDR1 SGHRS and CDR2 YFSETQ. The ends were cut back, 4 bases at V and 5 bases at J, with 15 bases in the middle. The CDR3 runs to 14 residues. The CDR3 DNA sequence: TGCGCCAGCAGCCCCCCCCTTGGCGGGGAGACCCAGTACTTC. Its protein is CASSPPLGGETQYF. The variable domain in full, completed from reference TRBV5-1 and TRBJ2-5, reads KAGVTQTPRYLIKTRGQQVTLSCSPISGHRSVSWYQQTPGQGLQFLFEYFSETQRNKGNFPGRFSGRQFSNSRSEMNVSTLELGDSALYLCASSPPLGGETQYFGPGTRLLVL.

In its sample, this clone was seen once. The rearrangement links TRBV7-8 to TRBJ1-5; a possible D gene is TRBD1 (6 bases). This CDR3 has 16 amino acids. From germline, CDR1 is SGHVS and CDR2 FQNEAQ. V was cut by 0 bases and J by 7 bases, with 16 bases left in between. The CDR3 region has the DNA TGTGCCAGCAGCTTAGCCGGACGAGGGGGGGGGCAGCCCCAGCATTTT. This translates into CASSLAGRGGGQPQHF.

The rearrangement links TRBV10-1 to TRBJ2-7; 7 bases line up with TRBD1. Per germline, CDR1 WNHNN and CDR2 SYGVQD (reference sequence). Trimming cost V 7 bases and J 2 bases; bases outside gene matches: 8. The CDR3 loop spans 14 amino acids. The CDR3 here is CASIRDSTPYEQYF. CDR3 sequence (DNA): TGCGCCAGCATCCGGGACAGTACTCCCTACGAGCAGTACTTC.